These T cell receptor beta chains were read from a single sample in a study of blood T cell repertoires in COVID-19. Sequencing was performed with immunoSEQ multiplex PCR; in TCRdb, only in-frame clones are kept and a portion is missing. This table has under 400,000 clones, approximately 86% appearing once. Material for sequencing was PBMCs or T cells enriched from blood (not recorded which). Receptors originate from a middle-aged woman with acute COVID-19. Each CDR3 is given with its conserved first and last residue. The D gene is left open where the match is weak. Not every row has a clone size; where given, it reads once, few, many or a size class.

d_call,clone_size,v_call,j_call,cdr3_aa,cdr3_nt
.,.,TRBV9,TRBJ1-2,CASSADINYGYTF,TGTGCCAGCAGCGCGGACATTAACTATGGCTACACCTTC
TRBD2,.,TRBV5-4,TRBJ2-7,CASSRGGSGPYEQYF,TGTGCCAGCAGCCGGGGGGGGAGTGGACCCTACGAGCAGTACTTC
.,few,TRBV6-1,TRBJ1-3,CASSEDPGGNTIYF,TGTGCCAGCAGTGAAGATCCAGGGGGAAACACCATATATTTT
.,once,TRBV2,TRBJ1-2,CASSEATDGYTF,TGTGCCAGCAGTGAAGCAACAGATGGCTACACCTTC
.,.,TRBV14,TRBJ1-2,CASSQLVFPRGGGYTF,TGTGCCAGCAGCCAATTGGTCTTCCCAAGAGGAGGAGGCTACACCTTC
TRBD2,.,TRBV9,TRBJ2-7,CASSPGLAGGYEQYF,TGTGCCAGCAGCCCCGGACTAGCGGGGGGCTACGAGCAGTACTTC
TRBD1,.,TRBV19,TRBJ1-6,CASSIAQPGTGLASLHF,TGTGCCAGTAGTATAGCCCAACCCGGGACAGGGTTGGCATCCCTCCACTTT
.,.,TRBV27,TRBJ2-5,CASPPWDYRRGETQYF,TGTGCCAGCCCCCCCTGGGATTATAGAAGGGGGGAGACCCAGTACTTC
.,.,TRBV6-5,TRBJ1-2,CASSKAEIYGYTF,TGTGCCAGCAGTAAGGCGGAAATCTATGGCTACACCTTC
.,once,TRBV20-1,TRBJ2-1,CSASRGNNEQFF,TGCAGTGCTAGTCGCGGGAACAATGAGCAGTTCTTC
.,.,TRBV5-4,TRBJ2-3,CASSLLLAGGGTDTQYF,TGTGCCAGCAGCTTGCTGCTAGCCGGAGGGGGCACAGATACGCAGTATTTT
TRBD1,.,TRBV7-2,TRBJ1-2,CASSSTGALGGYTF,TGTGCCAGCAGCTCAACAGGGGCCCTCGGTGGCTACACCTTC
TRBD2,.,TRBV5-1,TRBJ2-3,CASSLAVKSSGRADTQYF,TGCGCCAGCAGCTTGGCCGTAAAATCTAGCGGGAGAGCAGATACGCAGTATTTT
TRBD1,.,TRBV19,TRBJ2-7,CASSIRDRVYEQYF,TGTGCCAGTAGTATACGGGACAGGGTCTACGAGCAGTACTTC
TRBD2,once,TRBV18,TRBJ2-7,CASSPGLAYEQYF,TGTGCCAGCTCACCTGGACTAGCGTACGAGCAGTACTTC
TRBD1,.,TRBV10-3,TRBJ2-3,CAIGGQGLTDTQYF,TGTGCCATCGGAGGACAGGGGTTGACAGATACGCAGTATTTT
.,.,TRBV6-5,TRBJ1-1,CASSYVGRGTEAFF,TGTGCCAGCAGTTACGTAGGGAGGGGCACTGAAGCTTTCTTT
.,.,TRBV2,TRBJ1-2,CASSEASVYGYTF,TGTGCCAGCAGTGAAGCGAGCGTCTATGGCTACACCTTC
TRBD2,.,TRBV7-2,TRBJ2-3,CASSTRTSGGTDTQYF,TGTGCCAGCAGCACCCGGACTAGCGGGGGCACAGATACGCAGTATTTT
TRBD1,.,TRBV7-2,TRBJ1-3,CASSLRGQWGNTIYF,TGTGCCAGCAGCTTAAGGGGGCAGTGGGGAAACACCATATATTTT
.,.,TRBV5-4,TRBJ1-2,CASSLVGRPNYGYTF,TGTGCCAGCAGCTTGGTAGGGAGACCTAACTATGGCTACACCTTC
.,.,TRBV11-3,TRBJ2-7,CASSLKAGYEQYF,TGTGCCAGCAGCTTAAAAGCGGGCTACGAGCAGTACTTC
.,.,TRBV19,TRBJ1-4,CASSIRVEGGEKLFF,TGTGCCAGTAGTATACGTGTGGAGGGAGGAGAAAAACTGTTTTTT
.,.,TRBV5-1,TRBJ2-5,CASSVTGASMETQYF,TGCGCCAGCAGCGTTACGGGAGCTTCTATGGAGACCCAGTACTTC
.,.,TRBV19,TRBJ2-1,CASKQRSSYNEQFF,TGTGCCAGTAAGCAACGGAGCTCCTACAATGAGCAGTTCTTC
TRBD2,.,TRBV9,TRBJ2-2,CASSARTSGLNTGELFF,TGTGCCAGCAGCGCAAGGACTAGCGGATTAAACACCGGGGAGCTGTTTTTT
.,once,TRBV5-8,TRBJ1-1,CASSQTVSGNTEAFF,TGTGCCAGCAGCCAGACAGTTTCGGGGAACACTGAAGCTTTCTTT
.,.,TRBV4-3,TRBJ1-2,CASSQDLGSGYTF,TGCGCCAGCAGCCAAGATTTAGGGAGCGGCTACACCTTC
.,.,TRBV2,TRBJ1-6,CASSEEGGNYNSPLHF,TGTGCCAGCAGTGAAGAAGGAGGGAACTATAATTCACCCCTCCACTTT
.,.,TRBV5-1,TRBJ2-7,CASSLVPANSYEQYF,TGCGCCAGCAGCTTGGTTCCAGCGAACTCCTACGAGCAGTACTTC
.,once,TRBV7-2,TRBJ2-3,CASSLSTDTQYF,TGTGCCAGCAGCCTTTCCACAGATACGCAGTATTTT
TRBD2,.,TRBV18,TRBJ2-5,CASSPGESSSGRGETQYF,TGTGCCAGCTCCCCCGGGGAGTCGTCTAGCGGGAGGGGAGAGACCCAGTACTTC
.,.,TRBV2,TRBJ1-2,CASSEQGYGYTF,TGTGCCAGCAGTGAACAGGGATATGGCTACACCTTC
.,few,TRBV19,TRBJ2-2,CASSRVNTGELFF,TGTGCCAGTAGTAGAGTTAACACCGGGGAGCTGTTTTTT
TRBD1,once,TRBV19,TRBJ1-5,CAISKTGKLLGSGGYSNQPQHF,TGTGCCATTTCGAAGACAGGGAAATTGCTCGGTTCTGGCGGGTATAGCAATCAGCCCCAGCATTTT
.,.,TRBV12-3/TRBV12-4,TRBJ1-1,CASSLFGGEAFF,TGTGCCAGCAGTTTATTTGGCGGTGAAGCTTTCTTT
.,.,TRBV12-5,TRBJ2-1,CASGLAFNEQFF,TGTGCTAGTGGTTTGGCCTTCAATGAGCAGTTCTTC
.,.,TRBV19,TRBJ1-2,CASSIRTSGGYGYTF,TGTGCCAGTAGTATTCGGACATCCGGGGGCTATGGCTACACCTTC
.,.,TRBV2,TRBJ1-1,CASRPGLRNTEAFF,TGTGCCAGTCGGCCGGGACTAAGGAACACTGAAGCTTTCTTT